Given below is one T cell receptor beta chain in context. Its antigen specificity is not known. No much larger clone is present one base from it, and per-base qualities are unavailable. Separate from the approximately 700-subject first cohort, the validation cohort of about 130 subjects was the group to which the donors belonged. The data stem from a study of cytomegalovirus exposure and HLA in healthy donors (dated by TCRdb to about 2017). General notes on the study: According to a later analysis, one platform produced both the roughly 130 validation repertoires and the roughly 640 repertoires of the first cohort. The aim of the study was to test whether cataloging public T cell receptors could identify signatures of past pathogen exposure. In addition to the first cohort of 666 subjects, a separate validation cohort of 120 different subjects was used. The study combined high-throughput TCR immunosequencing, statistical association of individual TCRs with disease status, and machine learning to predict cytomegalovirus infection status.

Points the paper makes about the study in general: The study gave a list of around 170 TCR beta chains associated with cytomegalovirus. A later analysis lacked HLA typing for the validation cohort, so it scored co-occurrence in that cohort across all 120 or so repertoires. The authors suggested that the approach could potentially be extended to other disease states and immunological phenotypes. Most TCR sequences were seen in very few donors, while some public TCRs were found in many individuals. Of the cluster scores, approximately 95% were above 0 in a later analysis, which found that TCRs clustered in the first cohort also tended to co-occur in the roughly 130 validation repertoires. Three of the identified cytomegalovirus-associated TCR beta chains were confirmed in vitro to be specific for cytomegalovirus antigens. The classifier was reported to diagnose cytomegalovirus status with high specificity and sensitivity in both the original and validation cohorts.

Library method: the immunoSEQ multiplex PCR assay. The study's own analysis went as follows. To diagnose cytomegalovirus status from the catalog of TCR beta chain sequences, a statistical classification framework was built. Here the immuneACCESS table is served through TCRdb, limited to in-frame sequences with V and J called. Missing clones are a known gap in these copies; in checked studies unresolved V genes cover under half, and the rest lacks a known reason. The V and J calls and the clone size are those of that table, but D and trimming were determined from the DNA. For this sample there are roughly 150,000 clones; around 86% appear just once. The ten top clones hold less than 9% of the sample. At the junction V is shortened by 1 base and J by 1 base, with 10 bases in between. CDR1 and CDR2, per the germline V gene, are SGHAT and FQNNGV. Reading from cysteine to phenylalanine, the CDR3 counts 15 amino acids. Only the CDR3 DNA stays, 45 bases, in frame from base 1.

The rearranged chain carries TRBV11-2 and TRBJ1-1, with no confidently assigned D gene. The sequenced material came from PBMCs. This receptor was taken from a young man in good health and CMV-seropositive. The CDR3 protein: CASSLGRGRNTEAFF. The DNA sequence is given as TGTGCCAGCAGCTTAGGTCGGGGTCGGAACACTGAAGCTTTCTTT.